A single sample is the source of the 17 T cell receptor beta chains below, sequenced in a study of blood T cells in healthy people across ages. Next came a second PCR, run for about 6 to 12 cycles, which used a sample-barcoded 5' primer along with a J-beta primer mix. TCRdb fed the 5' RACE reads into MiXCR, producing one record per CDR3 protein. This table has about 1,400,000 distinct CDR3 sequences, approximately 59% appearing once. The specimen was blood. Receptor source: a man aged 18 to 29 in good health.

The chain has TRBV29-1 and TRBJ1-1; 7 bases match TRBD1. The CDR3 is 12 amino acids. Germline V gene sequence: CDR1 SQVTM, CDR2 ANQGSEA. The CDR3 coding sequence is TGCGGATCCTGGGACAGGAACACTGAAGCTTTCTTT. Translating gives CGSWDRNTEAFF.

This rearrangement joins TRBV4-1 to TRBJ2-3, with D possibly being TRBD2 (6 bases). V was clipped by 3 bases and J by 2 bases, with 12 bases between them. The length of the CDR3 is 15 residues. Germline loops: CDR1 MGHRA, CDR2 YSYEKL. The CDR3 here is CASSQVAVNTDTQYF. CDR3 in DNA: TGCGCCAGCAGCCAGGTAGCGGTTAACACAGATACGCAGTATTTT.

V usage is TRBV27 and J usage is TRBJ2-5; perhaps TRBD1 as D (5 bases). The germline gives CDR1 MNHEY, CDR2 SMNVEV (reference sequence). The CDR3 contains 14 residues. The V gene lost 2 bases and the J gene lost 4 bases, with 11 bases spanning the gap. The CDR3 sequence: CASSLGAPGETQYF. In nucleotides, the CDR3 is TGTGCCAGCAGTTTAGGGGCGCCGGGAGAGACCCAGTACTTC.

The rearrangement joins TRBV29-1 to TRBJ2-1; 11 nucleotides agree with TRBD1. Germline V gene sequence: CDR1 SQVTM, CDR2 ANQGSEA. The CDR3 length is 16 residues. The V and J ends lost 2 bases and 3 bases, in that order; junction bases with no gene match: 6. CDR3 nucleotides: TGCAGCGTTGAAAGCCCGGGACAGGGGGTCTACAATGAGCAGTTCTTC. Translated, it gives CSVESPGQGVYNEQFF.

The CDR3: CSARIGLLYEQYF. The CDR3 nucleotides read TGCAGTGCTAGAATTGGACTCCTCTACGAGCAGTACTTC. The gene calls are TRBV20-1 and TRBJ2-4; D may be TRBD2 (5 bases). With the DNA end fitting TRBJ2-7 better, the J assignment may be wrong. This CDR3 is 13 amino acids long. In germline, CDR1 is DFQATT, CDR2 SNEGSKA (reference sequence).

The chain recombines TRBV4-1 with TRBJ1-5, with D possibly TRBD1 on 5 matching bases. The V and J ends lost 2 bases and 7 bases respectively, with 18 bases between them. CDR1 and CDR2 from the germline V gene are MGHRA and YSYEKL. The CDR3 has 16 residues. The CDR3, as DNA: TGCGCCAGCAGCCAATATAGCGGTCTAGGGGCACAGCCCCAGCATTTT. Its translation: CASSQYSGLGAQPQHF.

The chain links TRBV28 to TRBJ1-1, with D possibly matching TRBD1 (6 bases). V dropped 5 bases and J dropped 6 bases, with 22 bases sitting between them. The CDR3 loop spans 16 amino acids. Germline CDR1 is MDHEN and CDR2 is SYDVKM. CDR3 in amino acids: CASSPHVAGGGAEAFF. CDR3 in DNA: TGTGCCAGCAGTCCCCATGTGGCAGGCGGGGGCGCTGAAGCTTTCTTT.

The chain has TRBV11-3 and TRBJ2-1; D remains unclear. The CDR3 is 13 residues long. Per the germline V gene, CDR1 is SGHNT and CDR2 is YENEEA. Trimming took 5 bases from V and 7 from J, leaving 12 bases between them. CDR3 coding DNA: TGTGCCAGCAGCAACCGAGGTGAGAATGAGCAGTTCTTC. The encoded protein is CASSNRGENEQFF.

This clonotype was observed a handful of times. The chain uses TRBV10-1 and TRBJ2-3; a weak D match, TRBD2 (6 bases). CDR3 length equals 15 residues. The germline V and J ends were trimmed by 10 bases and 1 base, with 18 bases remaining between them. Germline V gene sequence: CDR1 WNHNN, CDR2 SYGVQD (reference sequence). The DNA of the CDR3 is TGCGCCACCCAGAAGGAGGGTGGCGGCACAGATACGCAGTATTTT. Its translation: CATQKEGGGTDTQYF.

This clonotype was found a few times. The chain employs TRBV3-1 and TRBJ2-3; 7 nucleotides line up with TRBD1. The length of the CDR3 is 15 residues. Trimming at V came to 3 bases and at J to 2 bases, leaving 5 bases not matched to a gene. Germline V gene sequence: CDR1 LGHDT, CDR2 YNNKEL (reference sequence). For the CDR3, the DNA is TGTGCCAGCAGCCACAGACAGGGTAACACAGATACGCAGTATTTT. This codes for CASSHRQGNTDTQYF.

The rearrangement links TRBV28 to TRBJ2-7; 10 bases align to TRBD1. This CDR3 is built from 16 residues. CDR1 and CDR2 from the germline V gene are MDHEN and SYDVKM. The trim removed 5 bases at V and 5 bases at J, leaving 12 bases unmatched. The CDR3, as DNA: TGTGCCAGCAGTCCTCCCTCGGGACAGGGGTCCAACGAGCAGTACTTC. Its translation: CASSPPSGQGSNEQYF.

The gene calls are TRBV11-2 and TRBJ2-7; unclear D gene. There are 14 residues in the CDR3. V was shortened by 4 bases and J by 5 bases, with 15 bases between the two germline ends. CDR1 SGHAT and CDR2 FQNNGV come from the germline V gene. CDR3 residues: CASSYRVTPHEQYF. The DNA of the CDR3 is TGTGCCAGCAGCTACCGGGTAACCCCCCACGAGCAGTACTTC.

V and J are TRBV5-5 and TRBJ1-4, with D possibly matching TRBD1 (5 bases). The CDR3 spans 16 residues. Germline V gives CDR1 SGHKS, CDR2 YYEKEE (reference sequence). The V and J ends lost 0 bases and 5 bases respectively, with 14 bases between them. This chain's CDR3 is CASSLDSRGGNEKLFF. CDR3 in DNA: TGTGCCAGCAGCTTGGATAGTAGGGGTGGGAATGAAAAACTGTTTTTT.

The V call is TRBV28, the J call TRBJ1-1; 7 bases match TRBD1. V lost 7 bases and J lost 7; bases outside the gene matches: 3. The CDR3 contains 11 residues. Germline values: CDR1 MDHEN, CDR2 SYDVKM. CDR3 in amino acids: CASTGGGEAFF. In nucleotides, the CDR3 is TGTGCCAGCACAGGGGGGGGTGAAGCTTTCTTT.

The chain uses TRBV5-1 and TRBJ2-7; D is uncertain. Trimming took 4 bases from V and 7 from J, leaving 24 bases between them. Germline lookup yields CDR1 SGHRS and CDR2 YFSETQ. There are 16 residues in the CDR3. The CDR3 nucleotides read TGCGCCAGCAGCCCGCTAACTGGGCAGAGGTTCGTGGAGCAGTACTTC. It codes for CASSPLTGQRFVEQYF.

This clonotype was observed a handful of times. The rearrangement joins TRBV7-2 to TRBJ2-3; 13 bases fit TRBD2. This CDR3 is 16 amino acids long. The junction had 8 bases not matched to a gene; V was cut back by 4 bases and J by 7 bases. Germline V gene sequence: CDR1 SGHTA, CDR2 FQGNSA. DNA for the CDR3: TGTGCCAGCAGCTCGAGACTAGCGGGGGGCATAAATACGCAGTATTTT. Translated: CASSSRLAGGINTQYF.

This clonotype was seen a single time. This chain connects TRBV27 to TRBJ1-3; D is uncertain. Germline V lookup: CDR1 MNHEY, CDR2 SMNVEV (reference sequence). V was trimmed by 2 bases and J by 0 bases, leaving 11 bases between them. The CDR3 is 16 amino acids. This chain's CDR3 is CASSLDGSTSGNTIYF. The CDR3, as DNA: TGTGCCAGCAGTTTAGACGGGTCAACCTCTGGAAACACCATATATTTT.